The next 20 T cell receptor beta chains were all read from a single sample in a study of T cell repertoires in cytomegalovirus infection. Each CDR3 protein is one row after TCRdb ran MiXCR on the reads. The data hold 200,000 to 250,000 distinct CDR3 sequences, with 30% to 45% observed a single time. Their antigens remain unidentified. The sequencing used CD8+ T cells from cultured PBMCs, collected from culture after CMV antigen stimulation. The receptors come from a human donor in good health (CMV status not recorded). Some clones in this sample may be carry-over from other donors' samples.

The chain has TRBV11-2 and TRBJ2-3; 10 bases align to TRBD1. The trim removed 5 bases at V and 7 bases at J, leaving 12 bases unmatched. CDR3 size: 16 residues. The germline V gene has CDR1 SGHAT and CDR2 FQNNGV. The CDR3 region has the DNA TGTGCCAGCAGCCAACCGGGACAGGGGAGGTGGAATACGCAGTATTTT. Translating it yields CASSQPGQGRWNTQYF.

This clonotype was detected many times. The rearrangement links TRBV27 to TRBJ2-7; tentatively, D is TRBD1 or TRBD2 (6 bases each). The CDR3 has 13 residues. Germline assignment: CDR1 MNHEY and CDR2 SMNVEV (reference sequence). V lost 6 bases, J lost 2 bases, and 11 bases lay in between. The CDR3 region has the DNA TGTGCCAGCAGCTTACGGGGGCCCTACGAGCAGTACTTC. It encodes CASSLRGPYEQYF.

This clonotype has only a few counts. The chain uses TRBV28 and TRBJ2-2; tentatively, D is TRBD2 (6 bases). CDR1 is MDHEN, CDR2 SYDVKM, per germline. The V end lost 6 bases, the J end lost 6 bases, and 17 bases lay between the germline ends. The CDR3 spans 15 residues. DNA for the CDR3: TGTGCCAGCAGACGGAGGGCCTCCTCCCCCGGGGAGCTGTTTTTT. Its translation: CASRRRASSPGELFF.

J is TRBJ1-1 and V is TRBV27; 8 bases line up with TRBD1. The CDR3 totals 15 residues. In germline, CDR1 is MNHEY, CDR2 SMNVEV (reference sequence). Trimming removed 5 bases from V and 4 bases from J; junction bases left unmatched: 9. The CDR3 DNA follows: TGTGCCAGCAGTACATGGACAGGGTTGGGCACTGAAGCTTTCTTT. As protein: CASSTWTGLGTEAFF.

DNA for the CDR3: TGTGCCTGGAGTCCAGGACCTCACAATCAGCCCCAGCATTTT. Amino acid sequence: CAWSPGPHNQPQHF. The chain recombines TRBV30 with TRBJ1-5; D is uncertain. The CDR3 consists of 14 residues. V was clipped by 2 bases and J by 3 bases, with 11 bases between them. Germline V lookup: CDR1 GTSNPN, CDR2 SVGIG (reference sequence).

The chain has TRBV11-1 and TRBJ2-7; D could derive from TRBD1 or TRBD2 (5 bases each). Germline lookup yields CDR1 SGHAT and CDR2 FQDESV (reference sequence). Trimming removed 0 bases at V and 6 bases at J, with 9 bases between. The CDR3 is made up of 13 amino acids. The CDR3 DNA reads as TGTGCCAGCAGCTTAGCAGGGACCGGCGAGCAGTACTTC. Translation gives CASSLAGTGEQYF. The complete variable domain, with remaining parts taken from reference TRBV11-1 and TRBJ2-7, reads EAEVAQSPRYKITEKSQAVAFWCDPISGHATLYWYRQILGQGPELLVQFQDESVVDDSQLPKDRFSAERLKGVDSTLKIQPAELGDSAMYLCASSLAGTGEQYFGPGTRLTVT.

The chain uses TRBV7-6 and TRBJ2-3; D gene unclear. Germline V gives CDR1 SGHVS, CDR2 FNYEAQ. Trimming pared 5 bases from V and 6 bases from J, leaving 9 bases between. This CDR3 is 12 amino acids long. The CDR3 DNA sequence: TGTGCCAGCAGCATCAGATCGGATACGCAGTATTTT. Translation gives CASSIRSDTQYF. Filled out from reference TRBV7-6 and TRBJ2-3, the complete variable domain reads GAGVSQSPRYKVTKRGQDVALRCDPISGHVSLYWYRQALGQGPEFLTYFNYEAQQDKSGLPNDRFSAERPEGSISTLTIQRTEQRDSAMYRCASSIRSDTQYFGPGTRLTVL.

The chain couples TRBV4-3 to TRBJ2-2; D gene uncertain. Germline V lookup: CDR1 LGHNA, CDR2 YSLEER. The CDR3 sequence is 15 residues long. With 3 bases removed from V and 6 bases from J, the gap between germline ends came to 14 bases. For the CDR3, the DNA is TGCGCCAGCAGCCAGATGCCCGGATTCTCCGGGGAGCTGTTTTTT. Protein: CASSQMPGFSGELFF.

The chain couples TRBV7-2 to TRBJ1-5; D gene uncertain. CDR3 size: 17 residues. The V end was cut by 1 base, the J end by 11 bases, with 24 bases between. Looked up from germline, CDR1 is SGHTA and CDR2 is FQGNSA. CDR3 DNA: TGTGCCAGCAGCTTAGATGTAGGCCCGGTCCCGCGTTTGGCCCAGCATTTT. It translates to CASSLDVGPVPRLAQHF.

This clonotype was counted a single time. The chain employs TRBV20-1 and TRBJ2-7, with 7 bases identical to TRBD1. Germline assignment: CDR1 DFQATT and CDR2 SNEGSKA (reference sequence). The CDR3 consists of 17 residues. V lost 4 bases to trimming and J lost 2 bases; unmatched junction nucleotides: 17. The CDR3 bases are TGCAGTGCTACTCCGGACAGGTTCTCAGCATCCCCCTACGAGCAGTACTTC. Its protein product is CSATPDRFSASPYEQYF.

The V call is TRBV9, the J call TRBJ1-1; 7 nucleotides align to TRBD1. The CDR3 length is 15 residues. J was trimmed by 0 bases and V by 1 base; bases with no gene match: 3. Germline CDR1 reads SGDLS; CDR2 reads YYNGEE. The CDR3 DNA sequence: TGTGCCAGCAGCGTACCGACAGGGTTGAACACTGAAGCTTTCTTT. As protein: CASSVPTGLNTEAFF.

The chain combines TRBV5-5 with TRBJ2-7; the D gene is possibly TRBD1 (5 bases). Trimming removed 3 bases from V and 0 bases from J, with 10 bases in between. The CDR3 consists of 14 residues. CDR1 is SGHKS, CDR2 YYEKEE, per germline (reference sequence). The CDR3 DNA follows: TGTGCCAGCAGCTCCCCCAGGGACTCCTACGAGCAGTACTTC. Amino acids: CASSSPRDSYEQYF.

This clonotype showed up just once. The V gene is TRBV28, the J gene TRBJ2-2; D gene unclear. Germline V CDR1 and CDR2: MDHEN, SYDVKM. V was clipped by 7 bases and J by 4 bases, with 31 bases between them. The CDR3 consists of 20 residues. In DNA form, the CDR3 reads TGTGCCAGCACCTTGGGGTATCGAACGGTCTGGCCCTACCTCACCGGGGAGCTGTTTTTT. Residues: CASTLGYRTVWPYLTGELFF.

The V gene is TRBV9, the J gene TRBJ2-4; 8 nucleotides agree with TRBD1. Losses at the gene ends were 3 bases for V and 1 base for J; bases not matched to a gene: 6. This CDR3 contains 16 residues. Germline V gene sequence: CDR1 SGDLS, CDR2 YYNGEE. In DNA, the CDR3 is TGTGCCAGCAGCGCCCACAGGGGGAAGGCCAAAAACATTCAGTACTTC. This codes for CASSAHRGKAKNIQYF. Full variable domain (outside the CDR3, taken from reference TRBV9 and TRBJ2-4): DSGVTQTPKHLITATGQRVTLRCSPRSGDLSVYWYQQSLDQGLQFLIQYYNGEERAKGNILERFSAQQFPDLHSELNLSSLELGDSALYFCASSAHRGKAKNIQYFGAGTRLSVL.

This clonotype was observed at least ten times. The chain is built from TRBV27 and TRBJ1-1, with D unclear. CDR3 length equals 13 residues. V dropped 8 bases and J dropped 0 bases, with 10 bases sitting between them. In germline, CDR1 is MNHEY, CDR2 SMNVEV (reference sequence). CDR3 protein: CASYRRMNTEAFF. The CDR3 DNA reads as TGTGCCAGCTACCGGCGAATGAACACTGAAGCTTTCTTT.

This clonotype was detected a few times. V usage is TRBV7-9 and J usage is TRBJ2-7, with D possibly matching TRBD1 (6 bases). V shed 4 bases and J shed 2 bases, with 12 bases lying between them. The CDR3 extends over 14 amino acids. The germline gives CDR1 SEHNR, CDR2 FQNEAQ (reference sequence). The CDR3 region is CASSSGTIAYEQYF. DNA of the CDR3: TGTGCCAGCAGCTCCGGGACAATAGCCTACGAGCAGTACTTC.

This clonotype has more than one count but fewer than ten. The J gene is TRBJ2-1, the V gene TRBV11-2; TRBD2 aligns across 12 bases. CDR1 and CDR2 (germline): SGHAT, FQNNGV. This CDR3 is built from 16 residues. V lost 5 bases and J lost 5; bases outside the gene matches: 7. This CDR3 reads CASSIRLAGANNEQFF. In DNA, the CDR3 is TGTGCCAGCAGCATCCGACTAGCGGGAGCTAACAATGAGCAGTTCTTC.

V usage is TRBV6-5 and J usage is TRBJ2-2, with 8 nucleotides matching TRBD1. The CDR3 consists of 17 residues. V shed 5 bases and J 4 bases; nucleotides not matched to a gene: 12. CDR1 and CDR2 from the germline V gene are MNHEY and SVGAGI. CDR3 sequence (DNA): TGTGCCAGCAGTCACCCTTACGGGACAGGAGCCACCGGGGAGCTGTTTTTT. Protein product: CASSHPYGTGATGELFF.

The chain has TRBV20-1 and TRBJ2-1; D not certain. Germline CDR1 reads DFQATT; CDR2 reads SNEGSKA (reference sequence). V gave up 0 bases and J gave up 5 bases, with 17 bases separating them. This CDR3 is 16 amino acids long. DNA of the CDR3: TGCAGTGCTAGAGATAGGCTGAAGGGCAGGAACAATGAGCAGTTCTTC. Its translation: CSARDRLKGRNNEQFF.

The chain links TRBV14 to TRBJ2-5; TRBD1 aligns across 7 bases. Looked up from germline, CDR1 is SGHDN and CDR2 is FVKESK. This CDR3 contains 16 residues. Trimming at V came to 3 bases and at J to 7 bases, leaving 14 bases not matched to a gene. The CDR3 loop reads CASSQGRRGPKGTQYF. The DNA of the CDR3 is TGTGCCAGCAGCCAGGGACGAAGGGGGCCCAAGGGGACCCAGTACTTC.